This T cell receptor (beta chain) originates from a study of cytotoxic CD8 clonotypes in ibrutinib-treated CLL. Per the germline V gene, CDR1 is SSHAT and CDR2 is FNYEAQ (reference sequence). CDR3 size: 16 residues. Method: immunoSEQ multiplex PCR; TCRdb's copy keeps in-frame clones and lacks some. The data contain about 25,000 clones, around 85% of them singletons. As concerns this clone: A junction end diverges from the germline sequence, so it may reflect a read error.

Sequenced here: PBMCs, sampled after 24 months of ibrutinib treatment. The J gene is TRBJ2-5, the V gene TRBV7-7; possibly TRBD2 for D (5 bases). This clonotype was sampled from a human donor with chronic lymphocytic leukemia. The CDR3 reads CASSLGSLGGRETQYF. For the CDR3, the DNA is TGTGCTAGCAGCTTAGGGTCTCTTGGCGGGCGAGAGACCCAGTACTTC.